The rows below give T cell receptor beta chains drawn from one sample of a study of T-cell memory formation after mild COVID-19. TCRdb processed the 5' RACE reads anew with MiXCR; each CDR3 protein has one entry. The data hold roughly 400,000 distinct CDR3 sequences, with 20% to 25% observed a single time. Sequencing was carried out using PBMCs or a T cell subset sorted from them (not recorded which). These receptor sequences come from an adult woman who had mild COVID-19 (a few samples of this study predate the infection). Cell type and time point are not known. CDR3s include the opening cysteine and the closing phenylalanine or tryptophan. Fields, in order: D gene, V gene, J gene, clone size, CDR3 DNA, CDR3 protein. A D gene is named only where the DNA matches it firmly. For some rows the clone size is stated as once, few or many, or as a class when expanded; others skip it.

-	TRBV29-1	TRBJ2-6	-	TGCAGCGTTGCATCGACTGGGGCCAACGTCCTGACTTTC	CSVASTGANVLTF
-	TRBV20-1	TRBJ1-2	-	TGCAGTGCTAGACCAACCGAAATTTTTGGCTACACCTTC	CSARPTEIFGYTF
-	TRBV5-1	TRBJ2-7	-	TGCGCCAGCAGTCGGACGGGGCAGGCGTCCTACGAGCAGTACTTC	CASSRTGQASYEQYF
TRBD2	TRBV20-1	TRBJ2-1	few	TGCAGTGCTAGGGTTCTAGCGGGGGGGACATACAATGAGCAGTTCTTC	CSARVLAGGTYNEQFF
TRBD1	TRBV11-2	TRBJ2-7	few	TGTGCCAGCAGCTCGGACAGGGGGGGTACAAACGAGCAGTACTTC	CASSSDRGGTNEQYF
TRBD1	TRBV3-1	TRBJ2-2	few	TGTGCCAGCAGCCCAGAGATACAGGGGGCGAACACCGGGGAGCTGTTTTTT	CASSPEIQGANTGELFF
TRBD1	TRBV4-2	TRBJ2-7	-	TGTGCCAGCAGCCAAGAGGTTGGTACAGGGGCCTACGAGCAGTACTTC	CASSQEVGTGAYEQYF
-	TRBV12-3/TRBV12-4	TRBJ1-1	-	TGTGCCAGCAGCCCGGGGACCTCAGAGACTTTCTTT	CASSPGTSETFF
-	TRBV4-1	TRBJ2-7	-	TGCGCCAGCAGCCAAAAATCGGGGTACGAGCAGTACTTC	CASSQKSGYEQYF
-	TRBV19	TRBJ2-1	-	TGTGCCAGTACTCTCCCAGGCTACAATGAGCAGTTCTTC	CASTLPGYNEQFF
-	TRBV29-1	TRBJ2-5	few	TGCAGCGCGCGACCCACCCAAGAGACCCAGTACTTC	CSARPTQETQYF
TRBD1	TRBV5-1	TRBJ1-3	-	TGCGCCAGCAGAGGGACAGATGGAAACACCATATATTTT	CASRGTDGNTIYF
TRBD1	TRBV7-8	TRBJ1-5	few	TGTGCCAGCAGCTTAGCAAGACCGGGACAGGGTAATCAGCCCCAGCATTTT	CASSLARPGQGNQPQHF
-	TRBV5-1	TRBJ1-4	few	TGCGCCACCCGGATTTCAGCGTCTAATGAAAAACTGTTTTTT	CATRISASNEKLFF
-	TRBV18	TRBJ2-5	-	TGTGCCAGCTCACCTCAGGGAGGAAAAGAGACCCAGTACTTC	CASSPQGGKETQYF
TRBD1	TRBV7-6	TRBJ1-2	-	TGTGCCAGCAGCTTAGCTTCAGGGGGCGGCTATGGCTACACCTTC	CASSLASGGGYGYTF
-	TRBV5-6	TRBJ2-3	-	TGTGCCAGCAGCTTACCGATGAGGGGTATACATACGCAGTATTTT	CASSLPMRGIHTQYF
TRBD2	TRBV9	TRBJ2-7	-	TGTGCCAGCAGCGTAGCAACTAGCGGGAGTATCTACGAGCAGTACTTC	CASSVATSGSIYEQYF
-	TRBV6-4	TRBJ2-7	-	TGTGCCAGCAGTGACTCGACTAGTTCCGAGCAGTACTTC	CASSDSTSSEQYF
TRBD1	TRBV5-1	TRBJ2-5	-	TGCGCCAGCAGCTTGGTGCCAGGGGGCGGCGAGACCCAGTACTTC	CASSLVPGGGETQYF
-	TRBV5-5	TRBJ2-7	-	TGTGCCAGCAGCTTGAGGACGATCAGGGGTAAGGACGAGCAGTACTTC	CASSLRTIRGKDEQYF
TRBD2	TRBV5-1	TRBJ2-7	-	TGCGCCAGCCGATCCTCGACTAGCGGAACCTACGAGCAGTACTTC	CASRSSTSGTYEQYF
TRBD1	TRBV4-1	TRBJ2-1	few	TGCGCCAGCAGCCAACAGGACAGGGTTACCAATGAGCAGTTCTTC	CASSQQDRVTNEQFF
-	TRBV18	TRBJ1-1	many	TGTGCCAGCTCATCCAACAGGGACACTGAAGCTTTCTTT	CASSSNRDTEAFF
-	TRBV2	TRBJ2-2	-	TGTGCCAGCAAAGACCCTGTCGCCGGGGAGCTGTTTTTT	CASKDPVAGELFF
-	TRBV5-6	TRBJ1-5	-	TGTGCCAGCACCATATACAGGCGCAATCAGCCCCAGCATTTT	CASTIYRRNQPQHF
-	TRBV4-1	TRBJ2-5	-	TGCGCCAGCAGCCAAGATGGAAGAGGCCAAGAGACCCAGTACTTC	CASSQDGRGQETQYF
TRBD1	TRBV12-3/TRBV12-4	TRBJ1-2	few	TGTGCCAGCACCGGGACAGGGGAAGCCTACACCTTC	CASTGTGEAYTF
-	TRBV4-3	TRBJ2-7	few	TGCGCCAGCAGCCAAGGTTACAGGGATCCCTACGAGCAGTACTTC	CASSQGYRDPYEQYF
-	TRBV21-1	TRBJ1-2	-	TGTGCCAGCAGCACGCGGACAGGGTATGATTATGGCTACACCTTC	CASSTRTGYDYGYTF
TRBD2	TRBV12-3/TRBV12-4	TRBJ2-3	many	TGTGCCAGCAGACCAACTAGCGGGGCGCAGTATTTT	CASRPTSGAQYF
-	TRBV11-2	TRBJ2-5	-	TGTGCCAGCAGCAACCCGGGAGATAACGGAGAGACCCAGTACTTC	CASSNPGDNGETQYF
-	TRBV6-2/TRBV6-3	TRBJ1-1	-	TGTGCCAGCAGTCAGGATGGAGGGCTCACTGAAGCTTTCTTT	CASSQDGGLTEAFF
-	TRBV5-1	TRBJ1-4	-	TGCGCCAGCAGCTCCGCAGGGGTGGATGAAAAACTGTTTTTT	CASSSAGVDEKLFF
-	TRBV11-2	TRBJ1-6	-	TGTGCCAGCAGCACCTCCGGGACGGGGAATTCACCCCTCCACTTT	CASSTSGTGNSPLHF
-	TRBV11-2	TRBJ2-3	-	TGTGCCAGCAGCCCCCATAACGATTGGAATACGCAGTATTTT	CASSPHNDWNTQYF
-	TRBV7-7	TRBJ2-1	many	TGTGCTAGCAGCGCAGGGGCGAGCGGAGCACGATACAATGAGCAGTTCTTC	CASSAGASGARYNEQFF
-	TRBV27	TRBJ2-7	few	TGTGCCAGCAGTTTAGTAGACAGCTACGAGCAGTACTTC	CASSLVDSYEQYF
TRBD2	TRBV12-3/TRBV12-4	TRBJ2-1	few	TGTGCCAGCACCTTGCTAGCGGGGGGGCCCAATGAGCAGTTCTTC	CASTLLAGGPNEQFF
-	TRBV5-1	TRBJ2-3	-	TGCGACAGCAGCTTGGATGCGGGGGCCCACACAGATACGCAGTATTTT	CDSSLDAGAHTDTQYF
-	TRBV7-9	TRBJ2-5	-	TGTGCCAGCAGCCCTAATCGACAGCAAGAGACCCAGTACTTC	CASSPNRQQETQYF
-	TRBV20-1	TRBJ2-3	-	TGCAGTGCTTTCGACACTTCTAGCACAGATACGCAGTATTTT	CSAFDTSSTDTQYF
TRBD1	TRBV25-1	TRBJ1-2	-	TGTGCCAGCAGTCACACCGGGACAGGGGGTGAAGGCTACACCTTC	CASSHTGTGGEGYTF
TRBD2	TRBV4-3	TRBJ2-7	-	TGCGCCAGCAGCCCGGGGACTAGCGGAGACCCTCCCTACGAGCAGTACTTC	CASSPGTSGDPPYEQYF
-	TRBV20-1	TRBJ1-1	-	TGCAGTGCTAAAGTAGGGGAGACTGAAGCTTTCTTT	CSAKVGETEAFF
TRBD1	TRBV4-3	TRBJ1-6	few	TGCGCCAGCAGCCCTTACAGGGGGATATCCCTCCACTTT	CASSPYRGISLHF
-	TRBV5-1	TRBJ1-2	few	TGCGCCAGCAGCTTGGCAGGGAACGGCTATGGCTACACCTTC	CASSLAGNGYGYTF
-	TRBV5-1	TRBJ1-1	-	TGCGCCAGCAGCTTAGACCAAACCCCCGGCACTGAAGCTTTCTTT	CASSLDQTPGTEAFF
TRBD1	TRBV6-5	TRBJ2-7	few	TGTGCCAGCAGTCCCTACAGGGGTGATTACGAGCAGTACTTC	CASSPYRGDYEQYF
TRBD2	TRBV7-3	TRBJ2-3	few	TGTGCCAGCAGCCCGACTAGCGGGTACACAGATACGCAGTATTTT	CASSPTSGYTDTQYF
-	TRBV7-2	TRBJ1-2	-	TGTGCCAGCAGCTTAGCGCTCAGGGAAGGTGGCTACACCTTC	CASSLALREGGYTF
-	TRBV18	TRBJ1-2	-	TGTGCCAGCTCACCCCCTCTCCAACAGGGTGGCTACACCTTC	CASSPPLQQGGYTF
TRBD1	TRBV12-3/TRBV12-4	TRBJ1-5	-	TGTGCCAGCAGCCCCTATGCGACAGGGGGAGATCAGCCCCAGCATTTT	CASSPYATGGDQPQHF
-	TRBV12-3/TRBV12-4	TRBJ2-5	few	TGTGCCAGCAGCCTAGATGGGAAGGGACCCCAAGAGACCCAGTACTTC	CASSLDGKGPQETQYF
TRBD1	TRBV24-1	TRBJ2-7	few	TGTGCCACCAGTGATTACTCCCGGGACAGTGGCGAGCAGTACTTC	CATSDYSRDSGEQYF
-	TRBV7-9	TRBJ1-1	-	TGTGCCAGCAGCCTCCGGGACAAGGGGGCTTTCTTT	CASSLRDKGAFF
-	TRBV7-7	TRBJ2-5	few	TGTGCCAGCAGCTTCCAGCTGGCCGGTGGGGAGACCCAGTACTTC	CASSFQLAGGETQYF